This paragraph covers one T cell receptor beta chain sequence. What it recognizes is unknown. This specimen comes from a study of T-cell reconstitution after alpha-beta-depleted transplantation in children. Findings and limits, study-wide: It was surviving recipient T cells and thymic progenitors that gave some patients high TCRbeta diversity at day 60. Alpha-beta T cells present about two months after transplant were reported to originate from several hundred expanded graft clones.

The CDR3 is made up of 12 amino acids. Trimming took off 3 bases at V and 3 bases at J, with 5 bases between the two ends. TCRbeta library construction was performed incorporating unique molecular identifiers. A single record per CDR3 protein comes from TCRdb applying MiXCR to the PCR reads. The table has fewer than 250,000 distinct CDR3 sequences, approximately 19% seen once; the top ten hold around 45%. This TCR was sampled from a male patient between 2 and 9 years old who had a stem cell transplant for acute lymphoblastic leukemia, so the T cells may come from the graft donor. The chain is built from TRBV12-3 or TRBV12-4 and TRBJ1-1; D not certain. The material sequenced was PBMCs, mostly from graft donor cells, taken 360 days after TCRalphabeta/CD19-depleted stem cell transplant. Written as DNA, the CDR3 is TGTGCCAGCAGTTTCGCGCACACTGAAGCTTTCTTT. Translated: CASSFAHTEAFF.